This T cell receptor (beta chain) derives from a study of T cell repertoires in cytomegalovirus infection (dated by TCRdb to 2018 to 2020). General notes on the study: Alongside well-studied HLA-B-restricted epitopes, the peptide stimulations were aimed at recently identified HLA-C-restricted CMV epitopes, whose presentation resists viral immunomodulation. Donor HLA type was relevant to the analysis, because carriage of CMV infection together with the matching HLA type was indicated by public TCR beta signatures. The investigation overall reported the following: In both this cohort and an independent roughly 350-donor cohort, the cumulative frequency of public TCR beta family members distinguished carriers of CMV infection plus the relevant HLA type. The ex vivo response was dominated by HLA-C-restricted CMV-specific TCR beta clonotypes, which also provided the single most frequent clonotype in two of eight donors.

The table lists this clonotype with a count of one. This receptor's antigen is unknown. The input lacks base qualities; no much larger clone sits a single base away. One read alone is weak evidence. The label giving this sample's treatment or condition can be read as: in vitro stimulation with specific CMV peptide epitopes to enrich CMV-specific T cells. Per the germline V gene, SNHLY is the CDR1 and FYNNEI is the CDR2. From its cysteine to its phenylalanine, the CDR3 spans 15 amino acids. CDR3 DNA is the only sequence kept; it has 45 bases, read in frame from the first base. The junction shows trimming of 4 bases on V and 6 bases on J, and the gene matches do not reach 5 bases of it. The run used an Illumina HiSeq 1500. The raw public reads went through TCRdb reprocessing: fastp at Q25, MiXCR clone calling, in-frame beta chains kept. Entries are consolidated by CDR3 protein sequence, retaining the most common genes and DNA. The sample data list approximately 910,000 distinct CDR3 sequences, and roughly 30% of these were observed just once. In total, the top ten clones hold roughly 13% of the sample.

The sequencing here drew on cultured CD8+ T cells from PBMCs, taken from culture after CMV antigen stimulation. Recombination joined TRBV2 with TRBJ2-2, with 10 middle bases fitting TRBD1. The clonotype originates from a human donor in good health (CMV status not recorded). Some clones in this sample may be carry-over from other donors' samples. The DNA reads as follows: TGTGCCAGCAGTGGAGGGGACAGGGGTTCCGGGGAGCTGTTTTTT. Protein translation: CASSGGDRGSGELFF.